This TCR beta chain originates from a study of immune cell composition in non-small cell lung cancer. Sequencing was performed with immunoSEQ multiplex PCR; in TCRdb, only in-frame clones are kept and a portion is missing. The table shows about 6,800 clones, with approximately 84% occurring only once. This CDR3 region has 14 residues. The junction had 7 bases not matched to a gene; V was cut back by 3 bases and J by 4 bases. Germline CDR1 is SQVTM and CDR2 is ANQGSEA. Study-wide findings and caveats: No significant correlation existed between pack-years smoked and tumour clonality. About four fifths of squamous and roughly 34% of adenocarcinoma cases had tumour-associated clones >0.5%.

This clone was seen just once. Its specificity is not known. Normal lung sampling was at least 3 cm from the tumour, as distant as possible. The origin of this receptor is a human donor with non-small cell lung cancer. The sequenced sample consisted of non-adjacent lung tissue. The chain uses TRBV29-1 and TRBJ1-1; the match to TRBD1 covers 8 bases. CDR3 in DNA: TGCAGCGTTGAGTCGGCAGGGGGCCCCACTGAAGCTTTCTTT. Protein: CSVESAGGPTEAFF.